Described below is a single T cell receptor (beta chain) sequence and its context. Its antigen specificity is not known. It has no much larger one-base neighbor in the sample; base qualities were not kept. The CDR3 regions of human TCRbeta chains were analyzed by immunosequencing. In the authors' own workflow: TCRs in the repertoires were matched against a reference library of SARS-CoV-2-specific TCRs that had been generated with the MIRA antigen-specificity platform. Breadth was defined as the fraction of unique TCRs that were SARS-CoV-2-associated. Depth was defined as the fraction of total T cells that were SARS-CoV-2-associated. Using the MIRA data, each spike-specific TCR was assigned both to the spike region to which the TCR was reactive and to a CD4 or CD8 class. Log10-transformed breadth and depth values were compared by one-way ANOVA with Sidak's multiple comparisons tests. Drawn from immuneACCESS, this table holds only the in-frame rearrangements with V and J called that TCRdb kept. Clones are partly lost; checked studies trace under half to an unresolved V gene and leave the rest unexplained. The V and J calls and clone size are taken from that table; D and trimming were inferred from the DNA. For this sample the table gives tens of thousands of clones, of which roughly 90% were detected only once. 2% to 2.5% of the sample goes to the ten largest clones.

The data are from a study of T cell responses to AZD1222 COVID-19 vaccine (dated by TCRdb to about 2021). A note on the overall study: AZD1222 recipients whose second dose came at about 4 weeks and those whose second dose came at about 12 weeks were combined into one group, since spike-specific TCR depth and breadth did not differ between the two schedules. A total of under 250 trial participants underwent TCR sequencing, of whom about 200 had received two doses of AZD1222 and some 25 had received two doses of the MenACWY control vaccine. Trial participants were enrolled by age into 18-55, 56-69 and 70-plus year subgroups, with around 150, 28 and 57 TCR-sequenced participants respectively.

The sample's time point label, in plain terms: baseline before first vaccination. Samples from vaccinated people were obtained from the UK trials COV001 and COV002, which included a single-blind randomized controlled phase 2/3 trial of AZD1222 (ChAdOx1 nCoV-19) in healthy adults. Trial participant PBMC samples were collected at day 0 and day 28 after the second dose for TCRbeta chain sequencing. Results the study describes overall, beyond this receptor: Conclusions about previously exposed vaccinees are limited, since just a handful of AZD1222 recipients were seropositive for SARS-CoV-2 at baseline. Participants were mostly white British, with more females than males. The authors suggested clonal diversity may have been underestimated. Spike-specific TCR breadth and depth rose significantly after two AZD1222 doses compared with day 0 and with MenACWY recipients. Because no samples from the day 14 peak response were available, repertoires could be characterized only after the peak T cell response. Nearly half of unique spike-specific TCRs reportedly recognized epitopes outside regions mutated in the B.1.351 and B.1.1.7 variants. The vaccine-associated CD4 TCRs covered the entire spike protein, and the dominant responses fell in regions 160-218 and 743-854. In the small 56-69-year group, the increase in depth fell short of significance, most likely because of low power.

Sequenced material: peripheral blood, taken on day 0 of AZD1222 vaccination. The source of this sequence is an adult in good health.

The nucleotides read TGCAGCGTTGATAGGTGGACAGCCCAAGAGACCCAGTACTTC. Its translation is CSVDRWTAQETQYF. The chain is made from TRBV29-1 and TRBJ2-5; TRBD1 could be the D gene, as 6 bases match. V loses 3 bases of germline sequence and J loses 1 base, and the interval between the two ends is 12 bases. Per the germline V gene, SQVTM is the CDR1 and ANQGSEA is the CDR2. The CDR3 spans 14 residues, from the cysteine through the phenylalanine. This entry keeps only the CDR3 DNA: 42 bases, framed from base 1.